The T cell receptor beta chain under discussion was sequenced for a study of cytotoxic CD8 clonotypes in ibrutinib-treated CLL. Overall study context: After a median around 11 months on treatment (6 to 36), response samples were drawn.

V shed 6 bases and J shed 4 bases, with 7 bases lying between them. CDR1 is SGHVS and CDR2 is FNYEAQ in the germline V gene. The CDR3 extends over 12 amino acids. This table comes from immunoSEQ multiplex PCR, and its TCRdb copy is limited to in-frame clones, with some not included. There are around 150,000 clones in the sample; 70% to 90% occur only once, and about 7.4% lies in the top ten. A few counts support this clone. As yet, its antigen is unknown. Study-level points and caveats: Progressing and sustained-remission patients had different sampling times. Circulating CD8+ T-cell counts were tracked by baseline clonality, which exceeded that of age-matched healthy donors. Clonality climbed at ibrutinib response, then dropped toward baseline at progression.

The receptor comes from a human donor with chronic lymphocytic leukemia. The rearrangement links TRBV7-6 to TRBJ2-1; the D is unclear. Specimen: PBMCs, collected after 36 months of ibrutinib treatment. CDR3 bases: TGTGCCAGCAGTCATCTATACAATGAGCAGTTCTTC. Protein sequence: CASSHLYNEQFF.